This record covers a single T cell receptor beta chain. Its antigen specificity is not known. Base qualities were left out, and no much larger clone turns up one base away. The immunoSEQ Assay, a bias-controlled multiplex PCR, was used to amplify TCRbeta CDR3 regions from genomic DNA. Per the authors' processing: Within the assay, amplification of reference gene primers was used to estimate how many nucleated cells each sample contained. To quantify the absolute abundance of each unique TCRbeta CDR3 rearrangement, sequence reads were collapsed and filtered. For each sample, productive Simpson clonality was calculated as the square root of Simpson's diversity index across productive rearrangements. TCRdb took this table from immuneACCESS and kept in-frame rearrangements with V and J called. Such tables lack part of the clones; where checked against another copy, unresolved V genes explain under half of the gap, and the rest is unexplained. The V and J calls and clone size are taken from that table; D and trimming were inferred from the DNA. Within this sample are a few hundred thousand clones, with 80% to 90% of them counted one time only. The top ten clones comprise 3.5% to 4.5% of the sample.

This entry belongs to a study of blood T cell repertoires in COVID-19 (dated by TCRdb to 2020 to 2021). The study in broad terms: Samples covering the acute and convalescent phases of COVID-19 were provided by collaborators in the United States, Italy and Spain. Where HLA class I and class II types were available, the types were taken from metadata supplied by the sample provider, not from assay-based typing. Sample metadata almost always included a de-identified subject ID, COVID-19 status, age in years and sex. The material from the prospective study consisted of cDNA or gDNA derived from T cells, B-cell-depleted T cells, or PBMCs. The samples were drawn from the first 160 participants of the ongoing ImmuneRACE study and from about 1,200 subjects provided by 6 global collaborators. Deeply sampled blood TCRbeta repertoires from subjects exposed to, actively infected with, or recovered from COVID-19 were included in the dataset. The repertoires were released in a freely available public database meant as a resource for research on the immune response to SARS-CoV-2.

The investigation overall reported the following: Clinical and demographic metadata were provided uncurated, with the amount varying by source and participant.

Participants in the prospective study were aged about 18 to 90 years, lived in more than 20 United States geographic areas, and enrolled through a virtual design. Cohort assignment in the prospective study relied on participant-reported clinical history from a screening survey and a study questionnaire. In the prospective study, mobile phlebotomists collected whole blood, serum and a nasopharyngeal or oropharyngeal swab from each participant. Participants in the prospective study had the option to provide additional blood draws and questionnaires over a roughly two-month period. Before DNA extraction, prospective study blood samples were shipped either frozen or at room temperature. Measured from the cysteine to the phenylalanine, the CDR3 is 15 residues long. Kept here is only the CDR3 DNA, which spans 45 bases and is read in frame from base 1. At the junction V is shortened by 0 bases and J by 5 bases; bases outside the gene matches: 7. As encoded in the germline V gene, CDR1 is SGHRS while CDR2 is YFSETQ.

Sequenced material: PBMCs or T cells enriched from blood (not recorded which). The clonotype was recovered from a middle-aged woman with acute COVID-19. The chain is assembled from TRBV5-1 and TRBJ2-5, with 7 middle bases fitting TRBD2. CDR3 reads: CASSLATRELETQYF. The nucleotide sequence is TGCGCCAGCAGCTTGGCCACGCGGGAGCTTGAGACCCAGTACTTC.